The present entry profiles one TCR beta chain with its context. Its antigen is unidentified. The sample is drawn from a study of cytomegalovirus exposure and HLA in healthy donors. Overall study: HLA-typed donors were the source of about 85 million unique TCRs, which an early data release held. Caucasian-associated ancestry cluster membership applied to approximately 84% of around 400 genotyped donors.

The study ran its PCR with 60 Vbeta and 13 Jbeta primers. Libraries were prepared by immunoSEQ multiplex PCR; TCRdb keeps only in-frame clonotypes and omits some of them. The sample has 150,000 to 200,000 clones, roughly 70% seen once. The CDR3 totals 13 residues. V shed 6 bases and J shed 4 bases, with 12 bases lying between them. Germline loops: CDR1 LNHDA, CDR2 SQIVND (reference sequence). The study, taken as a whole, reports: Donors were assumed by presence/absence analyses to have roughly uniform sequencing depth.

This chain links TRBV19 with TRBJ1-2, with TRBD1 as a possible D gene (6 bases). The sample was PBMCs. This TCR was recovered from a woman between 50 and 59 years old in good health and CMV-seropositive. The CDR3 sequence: CASSTDSTYGYTF. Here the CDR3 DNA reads TGTGCCAGTAGCACGGACAGTACCTATGGCTACACCTTC.